This T cell receptor (beta chain) was obtained from a study of human T cells and chemical hapten exposure. Time point indicated: patch test 3, about 24 weeks after DPC sensitization. Treatment defined: therapeutic diphenylcyclopropenone sensitization with weekly scalp DPC. TCRdb redid the calling of the RACE reads with MiXCR, one entry per CDR3 protein. In the table there are around 110,000 distinct CDR3 sequences, roughly 12% of which are singletons. The CDR3 is made up of 14 amino acids. The germline CDR1 and CDR2 sequences are DFQATT and SNEGSKA (reference sequence). Losses at the gene ends were 6 bases for V and 4 bases for J; bases not matched to a gene: 5. This clonotype was seen repeatedly, ten times or more.

This TCR was sampled from a woman in her forties or fifties with alopecia areata. Some clones in this sample may be carry-over from other donors' samples. The sample here was whole blood, taken in connection with sensitization to the hapten diphenylcyclopropenone (DPC). The chain combines TRBV20-1 with TRBJ2-1; 11 nucleotides align to TRBD2. This chain's CDR3 is CSAHRLAGYNEQFF. For the CDR3, the DNA is TGCAGTGCCCACAGACTAGCGGGGTACAATGAGCAGTTCTTC.